This T cell receptor (beta chain) was sequenced during a study of blood T cell repertoires in COVID-19. This CDR3 region has 10 residues. Germline CDR1 and CDR2: SQVTM and ANQGSEA. V lost 3 bases and J 5 bases, leaving 4 bases between the germline ends. Some clones are missing from TCRdb's copy, which holds only in-frame ones; the method was immunoSEQ multiplex PCR. This table holds 250,000 to 300,000 clones, roughly 88% found once. The sequence derives from a woman in her 30s with active or convalescent COVID-19. The sample was peripheral blood. The rearrangement joins TRBV29-1 to TRBJ2-5; D remains unclear. CDR3 amino acids: CSVDVETQYF. The CDR3 DNA sequence: TGCAGCGTTGACGTTGAGACCCAGTACTTC.